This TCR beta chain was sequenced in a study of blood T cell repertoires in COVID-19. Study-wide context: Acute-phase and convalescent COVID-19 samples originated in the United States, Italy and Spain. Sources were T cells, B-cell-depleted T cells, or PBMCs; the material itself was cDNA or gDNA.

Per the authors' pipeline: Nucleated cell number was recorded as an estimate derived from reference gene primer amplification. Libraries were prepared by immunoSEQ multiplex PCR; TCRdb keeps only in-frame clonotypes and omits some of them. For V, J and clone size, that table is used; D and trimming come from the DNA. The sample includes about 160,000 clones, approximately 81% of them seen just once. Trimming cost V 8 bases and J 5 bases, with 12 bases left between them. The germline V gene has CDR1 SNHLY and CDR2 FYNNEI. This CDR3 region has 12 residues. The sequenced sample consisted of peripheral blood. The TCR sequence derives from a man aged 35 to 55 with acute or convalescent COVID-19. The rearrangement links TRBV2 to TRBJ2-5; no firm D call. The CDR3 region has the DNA TGTGCCAGCGCCGGGTTCGGGGAGACCCAGTACTTC. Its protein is CASAGFGETQYF.